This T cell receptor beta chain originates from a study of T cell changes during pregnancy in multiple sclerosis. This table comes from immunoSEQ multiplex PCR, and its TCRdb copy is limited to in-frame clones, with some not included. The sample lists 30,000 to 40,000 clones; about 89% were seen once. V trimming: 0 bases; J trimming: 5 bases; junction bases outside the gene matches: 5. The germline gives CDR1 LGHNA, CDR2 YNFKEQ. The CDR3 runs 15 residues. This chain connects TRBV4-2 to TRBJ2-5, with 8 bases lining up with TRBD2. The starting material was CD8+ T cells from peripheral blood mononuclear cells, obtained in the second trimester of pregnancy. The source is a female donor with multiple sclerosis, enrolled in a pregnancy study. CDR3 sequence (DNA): TGTGCCAGCAGCCAAGATTGGCGGGAGGCCGAGACCCAGTACTTC. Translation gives CASSQDWREAETQYF.